This is a list of T cell receptor beta chains from one sample in a study of blood T cells in healthy people across ages. TCRdb re-analysed the 5' RACE reads in MiXCR, keeping a single row per CDR3 protein. In the table there are around 1.5 million distinct CDR3 sequences, about 31% of which are singletons. Specimen: blood. Receptors were obtained from a woman in her 30s in good health. The CDR3 runs from the conserved cysteine through the conserved F or W. D genes are given only for firm matches. Clone size is not always given. Where it is, it says once, few, many or a class for expanded clones.

>TRBJ2-6|.|TRBV20-1|.
TGCAGTGCTAGCGACTTCCGTGGGGCCAACGTCCTGACTTTC
CSASDFRGANVLTF
>TRBJ2-3|.|TRBV5-1|.
TGCGCCAGCAGCACTCGGACCAACCCAGACACAGATACGCAGTATTTT
CASSTRTNPDTDTQYF
>TRBJ1-2|.|TRBV4-1|TRBD1
TGCGCCAGCAGCCACCCCGGGACAGGGGTCTATGGCTACACCTTC
CASSHPGTGVYGYTF
>TRBJ2-1|.|TRBV2|TRBD2
TGTGCCAGCAGCGCGACTAGCGATGAGCAGTCCTTC
CASSATSDEQSF
>TRBJ2-7|.|TRBV12-3/TRBV12-4|TRBD2
TGTGCCAGCAGTTATGCCCCCACTCTAGCGGGCCTCTCCTACGAGCAGTACTTC
CASSYAPTLAGLSYEQYF
>TRBJ2-3|few|TRBV13|TRBD1
TGTGCCAGCAGCTCCACGGGACAGGGGACCACAGATACGCAGTATTTT
CASSSTGQGTTDTQYF
>TRBJ2-7|.|TRBV6-2/TRBV6-3|TRBD2
TGTGCCAGCAGTGTGCTAGCGGGAGGGGGCTCCTACGAGCAGTACTTC
CASSVLAGGGSYEQYF
>TRBJ1-2|.|TRBV10-3|.
TGTGCCATCAGTGAGTCCCCTAGGGGTGACTACACCTTC
CAISESPRGDYTF
>TRBJ2-3|few|TRBV4-1|TRBD1
TGCGCCAGCAGCCCCCAGACAGGGTACGACACGCAGTATTTT
CASSPQTGYDTQYF
>TRBJ2-6|few|TRBV28|.
TGTGCCAGCACGACGGCAGCCCGCTCTGGGGCCAACGTCCTGACTTTC
CASTTAARSGANVLTF
>TRBJ2-7|.|TRBV5-1|TRBD2
TGCGCCAGCAGCCCAAGGACTAGCGGACTTCTGGAGCAGTACTTC
CASSPRTSGLLEQYF
>TRBJ2-7|.|TRBV29-1|TRBD2
TGCAGCGTCGAGACAGGTTCGGGAGGGGACGAGCAGTACTTC
CSVETGSGGDEQYF
>TRBJ1-2|few|TRBV20-1|.
TGCAGTGCTAGAGATATTGATAAAGGGGATGGCTACACCTTC
CSARDIDKGDGYTF
>TRBJ1-5|few|TRBV27|TRBD1
TGTGCCAGCAAGGGACAGGGCGAGGCTCAGCCCCAGCATTTT
CASKGQGEAQPQHF
>TRBJ2-1|once|TRBV6-5|.
TGTGCCAGCAGTTACGCGGCGGCAGGGCACATTAGGTTGTTCTTC
CASSYAAAGHIRLFF
>TRBJ1-4|.|TRBV7-9|.
TGTGCCAGCAGCTTAGGGACGCCCCTTACGGGTACAGTTAGAGAAAAACTGTTTTTT
CASSLGTPLTGTVREKLFF
>TRBJ2-7|.|TRBV10-3|.
TGTGCCATCAGTGTGGTCGGGAGAACCTACGAGCAGTACTTC
CAISVVGRTYEQYF
>TRBJ1-5|.|TRBV9|.
TGTGCCAGCAGCGTAGGGGTCTTCTCAGGTGGCGGGTCCTACAATCAGCCCCAGCATTTT
CASSVGVFSGGGSYNQPQHF
>TRBJ2-7|.|TRBV11-1|.
TGTGCCAGCAGCCCGTGGAGGGGTGTGAGCTCCTACAATGAGCAGTACTTC
CASSPWRGVSSYNEQYF
>TRBJ2-7|.|TRBV11-3|TRBD1
TGTGCCAGCAGCCCACCTGGTGGGGACAGGGTCGACGAGCAGTACTTC
CASSPPGGDRVDEQYF
>TRBJ2-3|.|TRBV7-9|TRBD2
TGTGCCAGCAGCTTAGCGTCTAGCGGGGGGACCGGCACAGATACGCAGTATTTT
CASSLASSGGTGTDTQYF
>TRBJ2-3|.|TRBV9|.
TGTGCCAGCAGCCCAAGACGCATCACAGATACGCAGTATTTT
CASSPRRITDTQYF
>TRBJ2-5|few|TRBV9|.
TGTGCCAGCAGTAGTTTAGAAGAGACCCAGTACTTC
CASSSLEETQYF
>TRBJ1-2|.|TRBV3-1|TRBD1
TGTGCCAGCAGCCAACAGACAGGGGGCGCAGGCTACACCTTC
CASSQQTGGAGYTF
>TRBJ2-1|many|TRBV20-1|TRBD2
TGCAGTGCTAGACGCCGGGAGGGCGGGTACAATGAGCAGTTCTTC
CSARRREGGYNEQFF
>TRBJ1-5|few|TRBV27|TRBD1
TGTGCCAGCAGAAGACAGGGGGCGACGGGTCAGCCCCAGCATTTT
CASRRQGATGQPQHF
>TRBJ2-7|.|TRBV6-5|.
TGTGCCAGCTCCGGCAGCCTCCCCTCCTACGAGCAGTACTTC
CASSGSLPSYEQYF
>TRBJ2-7|few|TRBV28|TRBD2
TGTGCCAGCAGTTTATGGATGACTAGCGGGGGGGCCCACGAGCAGTACTTC
CASSLWMTSGGAHEQYF
>TRBJ1-4|.|TRBV10-3|.
TGTGCCATCAGTGAGTCGACAGGAAGGGGTGAAAAACGGTTTTTT
CAISESTGRGEKRFF
>TRBJ1-6|.|TRBV27|.
TGTGCCAGCAGTTCCACGGGTCCTAATTCACCCCTCCACTTT
CASSSTGPNSPLHF
>TRBJ1-6|.|TRBV7-3|.
TGTGCCAGCAGCTTAACGTCGACCTATAATTCACCCCTCCACTTT
CASSLTSTYNSPLHF
>TRBJ2-4|.|TRBV29-1|.
TGCAGCGTTGTGGTGGCGGGAGCCAAAAACATTCAGTACTTC
CSVVVAGAKNIQYF
>TRBJ2-4|.|TRBV20-1|.
TGCGGCGTTGGCGGCAGGTCAAAAAACATTCAGTACTTC
CGVGGRSKNIQYF
>TRBJ1-2|few|TRBV4-1|.
TGCGCCAGCAGCCAAGAAGCCTCCACGGCACTCTATGGCTACACCTTC
CASSQEASTALYGYTF
>TRBJ2-1|.|TRBV9|.
TGTGCCAGCAGCGTAGAGTTGTTAGCGGCATACAATGAGCAGTTCTTC
CASSVELLAAYNEQFF
>TRBJ2-1|.|TRBV7-2|TRBD1
TGTGCCAGCAGCCCGTCCGGACAGGGGGACAATGAGCAGTTCTTC
CASSPSGQGDNEQFF
>TRBJ1-1|.|TRBV10-3|.
TGTGCCATCAGTGAGTCGAACGGGGGTTGGGCTGAAGCTTTCTTT
CAISESNGGWAEAFF
>TRBJ2-7|once|TRBV27|TRBD2
TGTGCCAGCAGTTATGCTATGTGGCGGGAGGGTGGCTACGAGCAGTACTTC
CASSYAMWREGGYEQYF
>TRBJ2-2|.|TRBV5-1|.
TGCGCCAGCAGCTTAGGTCGGGAGAACACCGGGGAGCTGTTTTTT
CASSLGRENTGELFF
>TRBJ1-2|.|TRBV5-4|TRBD1
TGTGCCAGCAGCTTGGTATACGGGACAGGGAAGGTCTATGGCTACACCTTC
CASSLVYGTGKVYGYTF
>TRBJ1-5|once|TRBV20-1|.
TGCAGTGCTGGTGGACCCGTACAGAGCCAGCCCCAGCATTTT
CSAGGPVQSQPQHF
>TRBJ2-3|few|TRBV10-3|.
TGTGCCATCAGTAATACCGAAGATACGCAGTATTTT
CAISNTEDTQYF
>TRBJ2-5|.|TRBV20-1|.
TGCAGTGCGCGGACGGGGGCGATTGGAGAGACCCAGTACTTC
CSARTGAIGETQYF
>TRBJ2-7|.|TRBV3-1|TRBD2
TGTGCCAGCAGCCAAGCTGAGGAGCGGGAGTTTTTCGAGCAGTACTTC
CASSQAEEREFFEQYF
>TRBJ2-7|.|TRBV27|TRBD1
TGTGCCAGCAGGCTTACAGGGGCCCCCGACGAGCAGTACTTC
CASRLTGAPDEQYF
>TRBJ1-2|many|TRBV6-5|.
TGTGCCAGCAGTTCACAGGGAGACTACACCTTC
CASSSQGDYTF
>TRBJ2-3|many|TRBV4-1|.
TGCGCCAGCAGCCAGAGGGTTGGAACAGATACGCAGTATTTT
CASSQRVGTDTQYF
>TRBJ2-3|.|TRBV7-9|TRBD2
TGTGCCAGCAGCCCGGGACTAGCGGGAGGTTCCAAACAGTATTTT
CASSPGLAGGSKQYF
>TRBJ1-2|.|TRBV20-1|.
TGCAGTACCCCCGCGAAGTATGGCTACACCTTC
CSTPAKYGYTF
>TRBJ2-7|.|TRBV20-1|TRBD2
TGCAGTGCTAGAGATCAAGCGGGAGCTTACGAGCAGTACTTC
CSARDQAGAYEQYF
>TRBJ2-3|few|TRBV5-1|TRBD1
TGCGCCAGTGCCACAGGGGGAAGATCCCCCACAGATACGCAGTATTTT
CASATGGRSPTDTQYF
>TRBJ2-2|.|TRBV15|.
TGTGCCACCAGCAGAGACTTTATTACCGGGGAGCTGTTTTTT
CATSRDFITGELFF
>TRBJ1-2|.|TRBV3-1|.
TGTGCCAGCAGCCAGTGGTTCCAGGGCGACTCTAACTATGGCTACACCTTC
CASSQWFQGDSNYGYTF
>TRBJ2-1|few|TRBV7-9|TRBD2
TGTGCCAGCAGCCCTACGAGACTAGCGCTCTACAATGAGCAGTTCTTC
CASSPTRLALYNEQFF